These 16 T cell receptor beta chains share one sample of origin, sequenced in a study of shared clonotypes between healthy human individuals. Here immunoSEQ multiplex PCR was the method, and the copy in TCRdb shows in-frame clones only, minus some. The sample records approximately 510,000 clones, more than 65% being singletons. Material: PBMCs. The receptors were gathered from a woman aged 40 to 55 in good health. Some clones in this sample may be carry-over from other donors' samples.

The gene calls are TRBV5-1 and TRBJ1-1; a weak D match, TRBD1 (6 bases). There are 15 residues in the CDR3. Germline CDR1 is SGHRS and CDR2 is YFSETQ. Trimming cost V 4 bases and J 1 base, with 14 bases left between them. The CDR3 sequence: CASSRDIGGNTEAFF. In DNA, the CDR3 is TGCGCCAGCAGCAGGGACATTGGGGGGAACACTGAAGCTTTCTTT.

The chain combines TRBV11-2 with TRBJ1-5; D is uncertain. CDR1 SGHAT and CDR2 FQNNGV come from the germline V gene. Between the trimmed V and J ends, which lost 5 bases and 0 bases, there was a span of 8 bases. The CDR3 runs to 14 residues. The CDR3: CASSAGYSNQPQHF. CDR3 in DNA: TGTGCCAGCAGCGCCGGGTATAGCAATCAGCCCCAGCATTTT.

The CDR3 sequence is CAWSGPPTYNEQFF. The CDR3 nucleotides are TGTGCCTGGAGCGGCCCCCCTACCTACAATGAGCAGTTCTTC. This chain links TRBV30 with TRBJ2-1; the D is unclear. CDR3 length equals 14 residues. Germline-derived CDR1 and CDR2 are GTSNPN and SVGIG (reference sequence). V was cut by 3 bases and J by 2 bases, with 11 bases left in between.

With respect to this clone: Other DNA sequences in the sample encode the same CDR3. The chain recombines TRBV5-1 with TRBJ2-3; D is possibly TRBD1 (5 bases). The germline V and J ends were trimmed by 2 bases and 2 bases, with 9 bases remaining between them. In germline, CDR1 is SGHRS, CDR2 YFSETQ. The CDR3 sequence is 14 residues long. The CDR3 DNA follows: TGCGCCAGCAGCTTTTCAGGGTCCACAGATACGCAGTATTTT. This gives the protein CASSFSGSTDTQYF.

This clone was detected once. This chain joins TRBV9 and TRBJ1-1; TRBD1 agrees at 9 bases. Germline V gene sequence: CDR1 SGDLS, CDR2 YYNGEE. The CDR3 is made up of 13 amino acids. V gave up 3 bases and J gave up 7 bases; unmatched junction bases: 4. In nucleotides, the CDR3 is TGTGCCAGCAGCGCAAGGACAGGGGATGAAGCTTTCTTT. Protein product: CASSARTGDEAFF.

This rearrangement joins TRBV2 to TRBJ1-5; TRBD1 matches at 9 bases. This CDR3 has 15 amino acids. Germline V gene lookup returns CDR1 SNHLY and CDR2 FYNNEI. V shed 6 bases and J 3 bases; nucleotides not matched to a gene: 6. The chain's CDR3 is CASRSRTGDNQPQHF. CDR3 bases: TGTGCCAGCAGGTCCAGGACAGGGGACAATCAGCCCCAGCATTTT. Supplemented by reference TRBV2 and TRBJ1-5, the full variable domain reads EPEVTQTPSHQVTQMGQEVILRCVPISNHLYFYWYRQILGQKVEFLVSFYNNEISEKSEIFDDQFSVERPDGSNFTLKIRSTKLEDSAMYFCASRSRTGDNQPQHFGDGTRLSIL.

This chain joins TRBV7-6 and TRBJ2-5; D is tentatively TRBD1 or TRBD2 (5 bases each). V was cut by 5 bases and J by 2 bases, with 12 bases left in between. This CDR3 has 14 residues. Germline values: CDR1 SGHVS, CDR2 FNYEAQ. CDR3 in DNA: TGTGCCAGCAGCCGGGGACCGATACAAGAGACCCAGTACTTC. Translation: CASSRGPIQETQYF.

CDR3 DNA sequence: TGTGCCAGCAGTGACTCCCACGGGCGACCCTACGAGCAGTACTTC. Translated, it gives CASSDSHGRPYEQYF. The chain is built from TRBV6-4 and TRBJ2-7; D unclear. Germline lookup yields CDR1 MRHNA and CDR2 SNTAGT. The CDR3 runs 15 residues. Trimming shortened V by 0 bases and J by 2 bases, and 11 bases separated the two germline ends.

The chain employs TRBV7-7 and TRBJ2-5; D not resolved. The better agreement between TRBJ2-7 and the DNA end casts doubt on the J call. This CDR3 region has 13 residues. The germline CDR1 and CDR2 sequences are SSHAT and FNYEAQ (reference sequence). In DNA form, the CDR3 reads TGTGCCAGCAGCAGATCAGGCCCCTACGAGCAGTACTTC. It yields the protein CASSRSGPYEQYF.

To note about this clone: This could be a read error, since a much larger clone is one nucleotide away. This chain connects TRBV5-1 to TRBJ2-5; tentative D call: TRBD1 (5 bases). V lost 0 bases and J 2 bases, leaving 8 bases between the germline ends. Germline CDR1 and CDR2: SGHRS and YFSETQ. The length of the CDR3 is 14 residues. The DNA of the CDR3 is TGCGCCAGCAGCTTGGAACAGGCTCAAGAGACCCAGTACTTC. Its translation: CASSLEQAQETQYF.

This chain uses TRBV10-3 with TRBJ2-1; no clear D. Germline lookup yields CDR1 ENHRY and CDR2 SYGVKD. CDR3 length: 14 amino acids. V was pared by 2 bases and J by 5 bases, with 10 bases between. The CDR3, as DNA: TGTGCCATCAGTGAGGGCCAGAACAACAATGAGCAGTTCTTC. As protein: CAISEGQNNNEQFF.

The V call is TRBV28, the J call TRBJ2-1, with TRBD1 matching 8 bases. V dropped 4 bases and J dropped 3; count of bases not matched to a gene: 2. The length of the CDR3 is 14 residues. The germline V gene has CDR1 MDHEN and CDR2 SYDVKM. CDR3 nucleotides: TGTGCCAGCAGTTCAGGGGGCATCTACAATGAGCAGTTCTTC. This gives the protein CASSSGGIYNEQFF. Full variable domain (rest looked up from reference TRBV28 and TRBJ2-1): DVKVTQSSRYLVKRTGEKVFLECVQDMDHENMFWYRQDPGLGLRLIYFSYDVKMKEKGDIPEGYSVSREKKERFSLILESASTNQTSMYLCASSSGGIYNEQFFGPGTRLTVL.

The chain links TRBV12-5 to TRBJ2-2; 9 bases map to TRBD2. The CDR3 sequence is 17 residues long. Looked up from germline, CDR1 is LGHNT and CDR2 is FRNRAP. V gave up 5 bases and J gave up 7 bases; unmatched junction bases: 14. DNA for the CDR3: TGTGCTAGTGGTCTTTGGGGAGTAGCGGGAGTATTCGGGGAGCTGTTTTTT. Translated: CASGLWGVAGVFGELFF.

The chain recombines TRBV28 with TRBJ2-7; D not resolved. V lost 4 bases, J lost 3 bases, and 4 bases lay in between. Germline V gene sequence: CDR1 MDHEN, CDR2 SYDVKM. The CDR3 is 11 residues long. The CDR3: CASSSDYEQYF. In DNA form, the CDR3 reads TGTGCCAGCAGTTCTGACTACGAGCAGTACTTC.

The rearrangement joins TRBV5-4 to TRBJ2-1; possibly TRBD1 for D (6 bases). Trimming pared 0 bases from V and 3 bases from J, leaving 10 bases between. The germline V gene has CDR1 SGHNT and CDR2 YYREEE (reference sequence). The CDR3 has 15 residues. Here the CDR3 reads CASSLGQGFYNEQFF. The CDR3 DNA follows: TGTGCCAGCAGCTTGGGTCAGGGGTTCTACAATGAGCAGTTCTTC.

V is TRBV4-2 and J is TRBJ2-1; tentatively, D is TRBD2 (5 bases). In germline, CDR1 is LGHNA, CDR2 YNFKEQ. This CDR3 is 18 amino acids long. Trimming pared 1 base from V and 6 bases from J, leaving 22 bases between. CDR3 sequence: CASSQGQVRGPRVNEQFF. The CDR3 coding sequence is TGTGCCAGCAGCCAAGGGCAAGTTAGAGGTCCGAGGGTCAATGAGCAGTTCTTC.